A selection of T cell receptor beta chains follows, all from one sample in a study of blood T cell repertoires in COVID-19. The method was immunoSEQ multiplex PCR; TCRdb's version includes in-frame clones alone and lacks a portion of them. In the table there are hundreds of thousands of clones, 85% of which are singletons. Sequencing input: peripheral blood. Receptors originate from a woman between 18 and 29 years old with acute or convalescent COVID-19. CDR3s leave out the opening cysteine and the closing phenylalanine or tryptophan. Fields, in order: CDR3 length, V gene, CDR3 protein.

11 TRBV4-2 ASSLERNYGYT
12 TRBV5-1 ASSPGQGLVGYT
11 TRBV19 ASSDRVGQPQH
11 TRBV3-1/TRBV3-2 ASSHQNGDTQY
15 TRBV2 ARYEPGLAGVGRGQY
12 TRBV5-8 ASSPGQGSYGYT
9 TRBV15 ATSNKETQY
15 TRBV7-9 ASRREGSGQGAYEQY
14 TRBV5-1 ASSLTPPSSYNEQF
12 TRBV6-5 ASSTDRDNPEAF
11 TRBV4-2 ASSRGAKYEQY
12 TRBV5-4 ASSLERGQKTQY
12 TRBV5-1 ASSSDRVNEKLF
12 TRBV19 ASSIDGSNYGYT
13 TRBV3-1/TRBV3-2 ASSQDSQGGNTIY
14 TRBV7-3 ASSFRAGGPADTQY
15 TRBV25-1 ASSEWGQGRSNTEAF
13 TRBV2 ASTSIFGGGETQY
12 TRBV3-1/TRBV3-2 ASSHRGKNTEAF
8 TRBV2 ASKSYEQY
11 TRBV6-5 ASTGTAVYGYT
15 TRBV3-1/TRBV3-2 ASSHFVPRKRLNGYT
12 TRBV4-1 ASTNPGGGGEQF
12 TRBV2 ASITGSGANVLT
12 TRBV19 ASSIQHGGTEAF
14 TRBV28 ASSSTTNRELGEQY
11 TRBV7-6 ASAVGGNQPQH
12 TRBV18 ASSPPEGNTEAF
13 TRBV25-1 ASSDRTVYSSPLH
12 TRBV7-9 ASISGREGYEQF
19 TRBV9 ASSVAGTSGGDSSGANVLT
12 TRBV6-5 ASRGARAAYEQY
13 TRBV3-1/TRBV3-2 ASRPDRVDNSPLH
13 TRBV7-2 ASSLGGPPGYGYT
12 TRBV9 ASSSRAQGETQY
13 TRBV11-1 ASSSGQGKGSPLH
12 TRBV24-1 ATAPGLAGNEQF
13 TRBV27 ASSLRLAGVEEQY
11 TRBV19 ASTISTAYGYT
13 TRBV6-5 ASSPRLAPGETQY
12 TRBV4-1 ASSQGRGPGELF
12 TRBV2 ASSDSGGGQPQH
17 TRBV5-1 ASSPTKSSGYPSTDTQY
11 TRBV30 AWMDRPYNEQF
14 TRBV6-1 ASSAASGGATDTQY
10 TRBV6-5 ASSGTGEGYT
12 TRBV18 ASSPPGASTEAF
16 TRBV5-1 ASSLAGTGAMENTEAF
15 TRBV5-1 ASSYRDLGSGASGYT
11 TRBV12-3/TRBV12-4 ASSATGNRGYT
11 TRBV28 ASSLSPVQTQY
11 TRBV9 ASSDGGSYEQY
13 TRBV9 ASSETQELNTEAF
12 TRBV5-1 ASSLGDSQETQY
12 TRBV5-5 ASSPGQGFYEQY
12 TRBV28 ASSSYRGETEAF
12 TRBV5-1 ASGTGSPNTEAF